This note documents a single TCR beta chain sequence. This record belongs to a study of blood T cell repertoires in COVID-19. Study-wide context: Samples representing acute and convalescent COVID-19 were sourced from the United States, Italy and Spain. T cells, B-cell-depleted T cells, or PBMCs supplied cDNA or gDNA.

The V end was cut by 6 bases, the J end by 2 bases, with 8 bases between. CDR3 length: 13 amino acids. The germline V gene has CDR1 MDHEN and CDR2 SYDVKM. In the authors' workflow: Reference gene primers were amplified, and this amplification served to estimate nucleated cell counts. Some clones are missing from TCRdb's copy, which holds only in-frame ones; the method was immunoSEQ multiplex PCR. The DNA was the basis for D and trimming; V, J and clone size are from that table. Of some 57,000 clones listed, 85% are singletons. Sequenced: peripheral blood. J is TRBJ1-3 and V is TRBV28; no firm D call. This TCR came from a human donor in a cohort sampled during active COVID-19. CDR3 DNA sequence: TGTGCCAGCAGGGTAAGCCCTGGAAACACCATATATTTT. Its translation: CASRVSPGNTIYF.